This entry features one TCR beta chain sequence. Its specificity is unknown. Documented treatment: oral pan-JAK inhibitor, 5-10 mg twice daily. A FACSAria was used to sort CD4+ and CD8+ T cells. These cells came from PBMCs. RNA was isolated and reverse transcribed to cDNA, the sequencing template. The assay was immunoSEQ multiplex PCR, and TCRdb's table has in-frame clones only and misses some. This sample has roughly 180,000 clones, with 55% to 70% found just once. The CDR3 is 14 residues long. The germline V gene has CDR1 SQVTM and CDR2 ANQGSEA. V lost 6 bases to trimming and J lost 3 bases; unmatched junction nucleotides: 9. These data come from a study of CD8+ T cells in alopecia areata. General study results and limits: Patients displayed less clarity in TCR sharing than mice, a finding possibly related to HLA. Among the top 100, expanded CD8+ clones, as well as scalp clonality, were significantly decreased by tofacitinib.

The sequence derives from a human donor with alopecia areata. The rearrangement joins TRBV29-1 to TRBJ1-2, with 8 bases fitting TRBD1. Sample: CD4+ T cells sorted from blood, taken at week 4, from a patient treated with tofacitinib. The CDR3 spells CSVGTGRMDYGYTF. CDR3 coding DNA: TGCAGCGTCGGGACAGGCCGAATGGACTATGGCTACACCTTC.